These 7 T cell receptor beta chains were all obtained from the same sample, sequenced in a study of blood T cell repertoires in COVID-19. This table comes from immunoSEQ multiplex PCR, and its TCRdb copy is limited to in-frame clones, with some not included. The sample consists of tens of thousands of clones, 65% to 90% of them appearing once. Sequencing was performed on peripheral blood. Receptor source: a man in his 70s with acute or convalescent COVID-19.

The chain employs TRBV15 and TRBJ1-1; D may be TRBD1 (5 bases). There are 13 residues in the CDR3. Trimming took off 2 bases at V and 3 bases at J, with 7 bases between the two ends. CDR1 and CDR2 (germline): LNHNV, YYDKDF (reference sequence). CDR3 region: CATSRQGDTEAFF. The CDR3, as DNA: TGTGCCACCAGCAGACAGGGCGACACTGAAGCTTTCTTT.

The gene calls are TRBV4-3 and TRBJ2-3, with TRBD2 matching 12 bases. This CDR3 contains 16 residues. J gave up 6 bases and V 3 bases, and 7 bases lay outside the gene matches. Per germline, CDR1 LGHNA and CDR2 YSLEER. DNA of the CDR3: TGCGCCAGCAGCCAGGCACTAGCGGGAGGTTTGGATACGCAGTATTTT. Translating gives CASSQALAGGLDTQYF.

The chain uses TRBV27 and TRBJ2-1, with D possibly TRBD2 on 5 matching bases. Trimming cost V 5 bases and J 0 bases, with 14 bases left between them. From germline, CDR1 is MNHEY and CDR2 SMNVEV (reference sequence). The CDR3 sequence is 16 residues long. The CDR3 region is CASSRKRPSSYNEQFF. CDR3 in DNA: TGTGCCAGCAGTCGTAAGCGGCCGTCCTCCTACAATGAGCAGTTCTTC.

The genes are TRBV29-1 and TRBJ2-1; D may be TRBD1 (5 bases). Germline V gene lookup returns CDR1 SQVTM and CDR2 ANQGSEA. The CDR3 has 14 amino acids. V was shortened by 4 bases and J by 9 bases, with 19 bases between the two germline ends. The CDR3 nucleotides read TGCAGCGTTGGATCCCCAAACAGGCAAGGTGAGCAGTTCTTC. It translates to CSVGSPNRQGEQFF.

The CDR3 DNA is TGTGCCAGCAGCTTTGGGACAGGCTCCTACGAGCAGTACGTC. Encoded protein: CASSFGTGSYEQYV. The J gene is TRBJ2-7, the V gene TRBV5-6; 8 nucleotides match TRBD1. Germline CDR1 reads SGHDT; CDR2 reads YYEEEE. This CDR3 contains 14 residues. The trim removed 2 bases at V and 0 bases at J, leaving 1 base unmatched.

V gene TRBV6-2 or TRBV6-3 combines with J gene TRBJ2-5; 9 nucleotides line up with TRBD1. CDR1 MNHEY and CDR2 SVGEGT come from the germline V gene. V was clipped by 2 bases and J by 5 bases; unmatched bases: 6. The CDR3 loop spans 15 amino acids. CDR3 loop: CASSYPGQGMETQYF. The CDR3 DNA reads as TGTGCCAGCAGTTACCCAGGACAGGGGATGGAGACCCAGTACTTC.

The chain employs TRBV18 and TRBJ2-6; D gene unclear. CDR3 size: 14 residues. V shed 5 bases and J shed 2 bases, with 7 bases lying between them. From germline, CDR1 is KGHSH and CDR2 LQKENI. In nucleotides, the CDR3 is TGTGCCAGCTCATCGCGGACTGGGGCCAACGTCCTGACTTTC. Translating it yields CASSSRTGANVLTF.